What follows are 8 T cell receptor beta chains derived from one specimen sequenced in a study of blood T cell repertoires in COVID-19. Assay used: immunoSEQ multiplex PCR; TCRdb lists only in-frame clones, some missing. The sample lists 170,000 or so clones; approximately 88% were seen once. The specimen sequenced was peripheral blood. The receptors derive from a man younger than 35 with active or convalescent COVID-19.

This clone was observed a handful of times. The rearrangement links TRBV6-4 to TRBJ1-1, with 11 positions matching TRBD1. The trim removed 3 bases at V and 0 bases at J, leaving 6 bases unmatched. The germline gives CDR1 MRHNA, CDR2 SNTAGT. This CDR3 has 17 residues. The CDR3 coding sequence is TGTGCCAGCAGTGATCTGGGACAGGGGGTCATGAACACTGAAGCTTTCTTT. It is translated as CASSDLGQGVMNTEAFF.

The chain is built from TRBV6-5 and TRBJ1-5, with unresolved D. V lost 2 bases, J lost 0 bases, and 8 bases lay in between. Germline CDR1 MNHEY, CDR2 SVGAGI. The CDR3 spans 15 residues. CDR3 residues: CASSYGSGSNQPQHF. The CDR3, as DNA: TGTGCCAGCAGTTACGGTTCAGGTAGCAATCAGCCCCAGCATTTT.

The rearrangement links TRBV15 to TRBJ1-4, with 10 positions matching TRBD1. The CDR3 sequence is 15 residues long. The V and J ends lost 5 bases and 5 bases, in that order; junction bases with no gene match: 5. CDR1 is LNHNV and CDR2 is YYDKDF in the germline V gene (reference sequence). The DNA of the CDR3 is TGTGCCACCAGCGTCCGGGACAGGGGAAATGAAAAACTGTTTTTT. Protein sequence: CATSVRDRGNEKLFF.

The gene calls are TRBV27 and TRBJ2-7; 7 positions agree with TRBD1. CDR1 is MNHEY, CDR2 SMNVEV, per germline (reference sequence). There are 15 residues in the CDR3. The trim removed 6 bases at V and 0 bases at J, leaving 8 bases unmatched. CDR3 residues: CASRKTGFFSYEQYF. The CDR3 DNA is TGTGCCAGCAGAAAGACAGGGTTCTTCTCCTACGAGCAGTACTTC.

This sequence joins TRBV5-1 and TRBJ2-2, with 10 bases aligning to TRBD1. Trimming at V came to 4 bases and at J to 5 bases, leaving 11 bases not matched to a gene. Germline CDR1 is SGHRS and CDR2 is YFSETQ. This CDR3 comprises 17 residues. CDR3 nucleotide sequence: TGCGCCAGCAGCCGCGGAACCGGGACAGGGGAGACCGGGGAGCTGTTTTTT. The encoded protein is CASSRGTGTGETGELFF.

The chain carries TRBV4-2 and TRBJ2-1; 9 nucleotides line up with TRBD2. V trimming: 1 base; J trimming: 4 bases; junction bases outside the gene matches: 5. The CDR3 is made up of 16 amino acids. The germline CDR1 and CDR2 sequences are LGHNA and YNFKEQ. CDR3 DNA sequence: TGTGCCAGCAGCCAAGTCATAGCGGGAGAATACAATGAGCAGTTCTTC. Its protein product is CASSQVIAGEYNEQFF.

The chain has TRBV9 and TRBJ2-7; D perhaps matches TRBD1 (5 bases). The germline gives CDR1 SGDLS, CDR2 YYNGEE. The CDR3 covers 12 residues. The V end lost 3 bases, the J end lost 3 bases, and 7 bases lay between the germline ends. The CDR3 DNA is TGTGCCAGCAGCGCTCAGGGCTACGAGCAGTACTTC. As protein: CASSAQGYEQYF.

This chain links TRBV14 with TRBJ1-4, with 8 bases aligning to TRBD1. The CDR3 contains 15 residues. V lost 1 base and J lost 8; bases outside the gene matches: 6. Germline CDR1 SGHDN, CDR2 FVKESK. CDR3 region: CASSQGQGAFEKLFF. For the CDR3, the DNA is TGTGCCAGCAGCCAAGGCCAGGGGGCCTTCGAAAAACTGTTTTTT.